These 4 T cell receptor beta chains were sequenced from one sample in a study of identifying expanded T cells in peripheral blood. Sequencing was performed with immunoSEQ multiplex PCR; in TCRdb, only in-frame clones are kept and a portion is missing. The data show 90,000 to 95,000 clones, approximately 91% seen once. Sequences were obtained from blood. These receptors all come from a person aged 18-70 years in good health.

V is TRBV6-5 and J is TRBJ1-2; no definite D call. The CDR3 covers 14 residues. Germline CDR1 is MNHEY and CDR2 is SVGAGI. Trimming removed 2 bases at V and 1 base at J, with 8 bases between. The chain's CDR3 is CASSYHQFNYGYTF. For the CDR3, the DNA is TGTGCCAGCAGTTACCACCAATTTAACTATGGCTACACCTTC.

The chain joins TRBV4-3 to TRBJ2-1, with D hard to call. The germline V and J ends were trimmed by 2 bases and 5 bases, with 10 bases remaining between them. The CDR3 loop spans 14 amino acids. Germline CDR1 LGHNA, CDR2 YSLEER. CDR3 sequence reads: CASSQSFSDNEQFF. The CDR3 coding sequence is TGCGCCAGCAGCCAATCTTTCAGCGACAATGAGCAGTTCTTC.

Written as DNA, the CDR3 is TGTGCCAGTAGTGTCCGGGACGGATATGGCTACACCTTC. Translated, it gives CASSVRDGYGYTF. The chain joins TRBV19 to TRBJ1-2, with a weak D call TRBD1 (5 bases). V was clipped by 5 bases and J by 5 bases, with 12 bases between them. Germline values: CDR1 LNHDA, CDR2 SQIVND (reference sequence). The CDR3 has 13 amino acids.

This clone showed up just once. The V and J genes are TRBV10-3 and TRBJ1-4; TRBD1 aligns across 7 bases. The CDR3 extends over 15 amino acids. CDR1 and CDR2 (germline): ENHRY, SYGVKD. Germline trimming cut 4 bases from V and 4 bases from J; bases unmatched to any gene: 6. The CDR3 loop is CAISGTGADNEKLFF. The DNA of the CDR3 is TGTGCCATCAGTGGTACAGGGGCCGATAATGAAAAACTGTTTTTT.